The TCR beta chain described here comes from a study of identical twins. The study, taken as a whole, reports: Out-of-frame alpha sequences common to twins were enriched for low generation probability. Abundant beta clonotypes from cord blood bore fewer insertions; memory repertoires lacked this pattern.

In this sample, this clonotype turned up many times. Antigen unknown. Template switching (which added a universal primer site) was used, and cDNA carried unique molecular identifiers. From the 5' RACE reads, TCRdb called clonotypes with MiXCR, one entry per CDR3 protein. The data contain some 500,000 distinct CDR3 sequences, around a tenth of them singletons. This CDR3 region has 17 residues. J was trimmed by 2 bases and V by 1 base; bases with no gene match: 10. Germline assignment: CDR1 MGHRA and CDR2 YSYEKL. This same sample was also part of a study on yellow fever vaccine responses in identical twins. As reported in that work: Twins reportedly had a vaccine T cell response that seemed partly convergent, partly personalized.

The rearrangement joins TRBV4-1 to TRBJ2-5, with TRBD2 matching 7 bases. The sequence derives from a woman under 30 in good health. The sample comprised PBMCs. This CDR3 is CASSQGEGGAGQETQYF. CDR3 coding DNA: TGCGCCAGCAGCCAAGGGGAAGGTGGAGCGGGGCAAGAGACCCAGTACTTC.